Listed below are T cell receptor beta chains from one sample, sequenced in a study of regulatory T cells in long-lasting Graves disease. TCRdb re-derived calls from the multiplex PCR reads in MiXCR, one entry per CDR3 protein. The repertoire holds some 340,000 distinct CDR3 sequences, with 20% to 25% as singletons. This specimen consisted of peripheral blood mononuclear cells (PBMCs), obtained when the disease was refractory, from a patient treated with antithyroid drugs. Receptors were obtained from a woman aged 40 to 55 with Graves disease. The CDR3 runs from the conserved cysteine through the conserved F or W. D genes are given only for firm matches. Clone size is shown for a subset of rows, as once, few, many or a class of expanded clone.

CDR3: CSVRDRFGMAQHF
DNA: TGCAGCGTTCGGGACAGGTTCGGGATGGCCCAGCATTTT
V: TRBV29-1
J: TRBJ1-5
size: few
D: TRBD1

CDR3: CASILEGYWGEAFF
DNA: TGCGCCAGCATCTTAGAGGGCTATTGGGGAGAAGCTTTCTTT
V: TRBV10-2
J: TRBJ1-1
size: few
D: -

CDR3: CASIRRYEQFF
DNA: TGTGCCAGCATCCGCCGATACGAGCAGTTCTTC
V: TRBV28
J: TRBJ2-1
size: few
D: -

CDR3: CASSFVSNTEAFF
DNA: TGTGCCAGCAGTTTTGTCTCGAACACTGAAGCTTTCTTT
V: TRBV28
J: TRBJ1-1
size: many
D: -

CDR3: CASSIDRLVVSDTEAFF
DNA: TGTGCCAGCAGCATTGACAGGCTAGTCGTCTCTGACACTGAAGCTTTCTTT
V: TRBV7-8
J: TRBJ1-1
size: many
D: -

CDR3: CSACGEGLGSNYGYTF
DNA: TGCAGCGCCTGCGGTGAAGGATTGGGTTCCAACTATGGCTACACCTTC
V: TRBV20-1
J: TRBJ1-2
size: many
D: -

CDR3: CASSPRTFYGYTF
DNA: TGTGCCAGCAGCCCTCGGACTTTCTATGGCTACACCTTC
V: TRBV11-2
J: TRBJ1-2
size: many
D: -

CDR3: CASSLGGSRNSYEQYF
DNA: TGTGCCAGCAGCTTAGGGGGTAGCAGGAACTCCTACGAGCAGTACTTC
V: TRBV11-2
J: TRBJ2-7
size: few
D: -

CDR3: CASSYPSNTEAFF
DNA: TGTGCCAGCAGTTATCCCTCCAACACTGAAGCTTTCTTT
V: TRBV28
J: TRBJ1-1
size: many
D: -

CDR3: CASSLEGMATEAFF
DNA: TGCGCCAGCAGCTTGGAGGGTATGGCCACTGAAGCTTTCTTT
V: TRBV5-1
J: TRBJ1-1
size: -
D: -

CDR3: CATSILQGETQYF
DNA: TGTGCCACCAGCATTTTACAGGGAGAGACCCAGTACTTC
V: TRBV15
J: TRBJ2-5
size: many
D: -

CDR3: CASSFVLGPKRQETQYF
DNA: TGTGCCAGCAGTTTTGTTTTGGGTCCGAAACGGCAAGAGACCCAGTACTTC
V: TRBV28
J: TRBJ2-5
size: many
D: -

CDR3: CATSRDIVLAGPNTGELFF
DNA: TGTGCCACCAGCAGAGATATTGTCCTAGCGGGGCCGAACACCGGGGAGCTGTTTTTT
V: TRBV15
J: TRBJ2-2
size: few
D: TRBD2

CDR3: CASSFFQGKTQYF
DNA: TGTGCCAGCAGTTTCTTTCAGGGGAAGACCCAGTACTTC
V: TRBV12-3/TRBV12-4
J: TRBJ2-5
size: many
D: -

CDR3: CASKRTASQETQYF
DNA: TGTGCCAGCAAAAGGACAGCGAGTCAAGAGACCCAGTACTTC
V: TRBV3-1
J: TRBJ2-5
size: -
D: -

CDR3: CASSLVITDTQYF
DNA: TGTGCCAGCAGCTTAGTTATCACAGATACGCAGTATTTT
V: TRBV7-6
J: TRBJ2-3
size: -
D: -

CDR3: CASGLAGTGEQYF
DNA: TGTGCTAGTGGTTTAGCGGGAACGGGTGAGCAGTACTTC
V: TRBV12-5
J: TRBJ2-7
size: few
D: TRBD2

CDR3: CAWSGSYEQYF
DNA: TGTGCCTGGAGTGGTTCCTACGAGCAGTACTTC
V: TRBV30
J: TRBJ2-7
size: many
D: -

CDR3: CASSLTQGTTEAFF
DNA: TGTGCCAGCAGCTTAACGCAGGGGACCACTGAAGCTTTCTTT
V: TRBV7-3
J: TRBJ1-1
size: -
D: -

CDR3: CSARTRLSYEQYF
DNA: TGCAGTGCTAGGACTAGACTATCCTACGAGCAGTACTTC
V: TRBV20-1
J: TRBJ2-7
size: -
D: -

CDR3: CASSFSSAGTGGEKLFF
DNA: TGTGCCAGCAGTTTTTCTTCTGCGGGGACAGGCGGTGAAAAACTGTTTTTT
V: TRBV12-3/TRBV12-4
J: TRBJ1-4
size: many
D: TRBD1

CDR3: CASSWAGDIGELFF
DNA: TGTGCCAGCAGCTGGGCAGGGGACATCGGGGAGCTGTTTTTT
V: TRBV5-5
J: TRBJ2-2
size: -
D: -

CDR3: CASSFSGHRGTDTQYF
DNA: TGTGCCAGCAGTTTTAGTGGCCACCGGGGCACAGATACGCAGTATTTT
V: TRBV28
J: TRBJ2-3
size: few
D: -

CDR3: CASSTSGTGELFF
DNA: TGTGCCAGCAGCACCTCAGGGACCGGGGAGCTGTTTTTT
V: TRBV7-9
J: TRBJ2-2
size: few
D: -

CDR3: CASFRVGNGYTF
DNA: TGTGCCAGCTTTAGGGTGGGAAATGGCTACACCTTC
V: TRBV2
J: TRBJ1-2
size: many
D: -

CDR3: CASSEQGASEQYF
DNA: TGTGCCAGCAGTGAACAGGGGGCTTCTGAGCAGTACTTC
V: TRBV2
J: TRBJ2-7
size: -
D: TRBD1

CDR3: CASSIDEETQYF
DNA: TGTGCCAGTAGTATCGATGAGGAGACCCAGTACTTC
V: TRBV19
J: TRBJ2-5
size: few
D: -

CDR3: CANLIDGYTEAFF
DNA: TGTGCCAACTTAATAGACGGGTACACTGAAGCTTTCTTT
V: TRBV12-3/TRBV12-4
J: TRBJ1-1
size: many
D: -

CDR3: CATSRGPDPASGGYTF
DNA: TGTGCCACCAGCAGAGGACCGGACCCTGCGTCGGGTGGCTACACCTTC
V: TRBV15
J: TRBJ1-2
size: -
D: -

CDR3: CASSRDRGLNEKLFF
DNA: TGTGCCAGCAGTCGGGACAGGGGCCTCAATGAAAAACTGTTTTTT
V: TRBV2
J: TRBJ1-4
size: many
D: TRBD1

CDR3: CASSDDRGIQYF
DNA: TGTGCCAGCAGCGACGACAGGGGTATTCAGTACTTC
V: TRBV5-5
J: TRBJ2-4
size: many
D: TRBD1

CDR3: CASSQVNPGEQYF
DNA: TGTGCCAGCAGCCAAGTAAACCCCGGCGAGCAGTACTTC
V: TRBV14
J: TRBJ2-7
size: few
D: -

CDR3: CASSLVGGFNTDTQYF
DNA: TGTGCCAGCAGCTTAGTCGGGGGATTCAACACAGATACGCAGTATTTT
V: TRBV11-1
J: TRBJ2-3
size: -
D: -

CDR3: CASSLTGTRTYEQYF
DNA: TGTGCCAGCAGCCTCACGGGGACTAGGACCTACGAGCAGTACTTC
V: TRBV28
J: TRBJ2-7
size: many
D: TRBD2

CDR3: CASSMVGGGQQYF
DNA: TGTGCCAGTAGTATGGTTGGGGGAGGTCAGCAGTACTTC
V: TRBV19
J: TRBJ2-7
size: many
D: -

CDR3: CSGKKFSGTLNTEAFF
DNA: TGCAGTGGTAAGAAGTTCAGCGGCACGCTGAACACTGAAGCTTTCTTT
V: TRBV20-1
J: TRBJ1-1
size: -
D: -

CDR3: CASSLSGSSNEQYF
DNA: TGTGCCAGCAGCTTGAGCGGGAGCTCCAACGAGCAGTACTTC
V: TRBV7-9
J: TRBJ2-7
size: many
D: TRBD2

CDR3: CASNIGETTGELFF
DNA: TGTGCCAGCAACATTGGGGAGACCACCGGGGAGCTGTTTTTT
V: TRBV2
J: TRBJ2-2
size: many
D: -

CDR3: CASSLAPSSIQETQYF
DNA: TGTGCCAGCAGCTTAGCCCCGTCTTCTATCCAAGAGACCCAGTACTTC
V: TRBV9
J: TRBJ2-5
size: many
D: -

CDR3: CASSLSGNPEAFF
DNA: TGTGCCAGCAGTTTATCGGGGAACCCTGAAGCTTTCTTT
V: TRBV6-5
J: TRBJ1-1
size: few
D: -

CDR3: CASTSGTDSYEQYF
DNA: TGTGCCAGTACCAGCGGGACAGACTCCTACGAGCAGTACTTC
V: TRBV19
J: TRBJ2-7
size: few
D: -

CDR3: CASSVGVWTSGRPRGKNIQYF
DNA: TGTGCCAGCAGCGTCGGGGTCTGGACTAGCGGGAGGCCCCGGGGCAAAAACATTCAGTACTTC
V: TRBV5-6
J: TRBJ2-4
size: -
D: TRBD2

CDR3: CASSLGLGPYEQYF
DNA: TGTGCCAGCAGCTTGGGACTAGGCCCCTACGAGCAGTACTTC
V: TRBV9
J: TRBJ2-7
size: many
D: TRBD2

CDR3: CASTRVYLWNTEAFF
DNA: TGTGCCAGTACCCGAGTATACCTGTGGAACACTGAAGCTTTCTTT
V: TRBV19
J: TRBJ1-1
size: few
D: -

CDR3: CASSLFRHRTFHEQFF
DNA: TGTGCCAGCAGCTTATTCCGGCATAGAACGTTCCATGAGCAGTTCTTC
V: TRBV7-2
J: TRBJ2-1
size: -
D: -

CDR3: CASSSFRGTGAGANVLTF
DNA: TGTGCCAGCAGCTCCTTTAGGGGGACAGGAGCTGGGGCCAACGTCCTGACTTTC
V: TRBV11-2
J: TRBJ2-6
size: -
D: TRBD1

CDR3: CSVLVAGGSSYNEQFF
DNA: TGCAGCGTTCTGGTAGCGGGAGGGAGCTCCTACAATGAGCAGTTCTTC
V: TRBV29-1
J: TRBJ2-1
size: -
D: TRBD2

CDR3: CASSQEKATDTQYF
DNA: TGTGCCAGCAGCCAAGAAAAGGCCACAGATACGCAGTATTTT
V: TRBV3-1
J: TRBJ2-3
size: once
D: -

CDR3: CASETGIEQPQHF
DNA: TGTGCCAGCGAGACAGGGATAGAGCAGCCCCAGCATTTT
V: TRBV6-1
J: TRBJ1-5
size: -
D: TRBD1